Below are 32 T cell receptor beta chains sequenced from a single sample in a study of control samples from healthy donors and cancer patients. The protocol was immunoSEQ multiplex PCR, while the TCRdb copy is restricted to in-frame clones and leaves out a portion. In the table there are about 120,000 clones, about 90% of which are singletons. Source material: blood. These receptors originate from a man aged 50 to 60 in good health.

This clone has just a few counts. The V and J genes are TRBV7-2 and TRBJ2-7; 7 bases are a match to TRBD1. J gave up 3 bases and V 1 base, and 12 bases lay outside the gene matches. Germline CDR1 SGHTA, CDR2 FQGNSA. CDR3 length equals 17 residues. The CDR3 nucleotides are TGTGCCAGCAGCTTAGGATGGGGCAGGGGGAGAATCTACGAGCAGTACTTC. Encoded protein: CASSLGWGRGRIYEQYF.

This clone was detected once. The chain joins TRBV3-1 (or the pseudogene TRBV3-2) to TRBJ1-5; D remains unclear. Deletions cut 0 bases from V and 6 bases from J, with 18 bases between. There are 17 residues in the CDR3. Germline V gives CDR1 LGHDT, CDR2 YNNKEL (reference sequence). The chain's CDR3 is CASSQDLGRGLRQPQHF. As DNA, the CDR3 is TGTGCCAGCAGCCAAGATCTAGGACGGGGTCTTCGTCAGCCCCAGCATTTT.

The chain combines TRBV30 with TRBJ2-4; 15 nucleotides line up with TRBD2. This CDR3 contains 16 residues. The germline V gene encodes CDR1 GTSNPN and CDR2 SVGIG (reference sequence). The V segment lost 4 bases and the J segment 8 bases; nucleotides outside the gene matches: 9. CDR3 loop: CAWTTGLAGGGDIQYF. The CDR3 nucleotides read TGTGCCTGGACTACGGGACTAGCGGGGGGCGGGGACATTCAGTACTTC.

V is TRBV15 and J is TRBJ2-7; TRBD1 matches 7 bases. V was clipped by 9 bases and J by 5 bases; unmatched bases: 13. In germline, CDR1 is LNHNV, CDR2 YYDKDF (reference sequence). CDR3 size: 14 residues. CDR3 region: CATSPLDRRNEQYF. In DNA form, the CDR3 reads TGTGCCACTTCACCGCTGGACAGGAGGAACGAGCAGTACTTC. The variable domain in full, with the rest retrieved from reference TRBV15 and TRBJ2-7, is DAMVIQNPRYQVTQFGKPVTLSCSQTLNHNVMYWYQQKSSQAPKLLFHYYDKDFNNEADTPDNFQSRRPNTSFCFLDIRSPGLGDTAMYLCATSPLDRRNEQYFGPGTRLTVT.

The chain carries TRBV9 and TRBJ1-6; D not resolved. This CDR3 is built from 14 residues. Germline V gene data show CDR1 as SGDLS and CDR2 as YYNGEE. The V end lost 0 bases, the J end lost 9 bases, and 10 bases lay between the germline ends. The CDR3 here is CASSVATKGSPLHF. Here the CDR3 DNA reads TGTGCCAGCAGCGTAGCTACTAAGGGTTCACCCCTCCACTTT.

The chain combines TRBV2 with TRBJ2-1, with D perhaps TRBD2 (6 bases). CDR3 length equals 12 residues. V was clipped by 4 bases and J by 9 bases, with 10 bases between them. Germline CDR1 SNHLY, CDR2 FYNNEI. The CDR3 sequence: CASSGLEVEQFF. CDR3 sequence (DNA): TGTGCCAGCAGTGGACTAGAGGTTGAGCAGTTCTTC.

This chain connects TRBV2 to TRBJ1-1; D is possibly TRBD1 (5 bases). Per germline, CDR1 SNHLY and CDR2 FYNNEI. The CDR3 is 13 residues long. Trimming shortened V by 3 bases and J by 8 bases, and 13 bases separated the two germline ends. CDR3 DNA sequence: TGTGCCAGCAGTGATTGGGACGCACGGGAAGCTTTCTTT. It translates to CASSDWDAREAFF. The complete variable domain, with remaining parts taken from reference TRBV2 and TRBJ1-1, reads EPEVTQTPSHQVTQMGQEVILRCVPISNHLYFYWYRQILGQKVEFLVSFYNNEISEKSEIFDDQFSVERPDGSNFTLKIRSTKLEDSAMYFCASSDWDAREAFFGQGTRLTVV.

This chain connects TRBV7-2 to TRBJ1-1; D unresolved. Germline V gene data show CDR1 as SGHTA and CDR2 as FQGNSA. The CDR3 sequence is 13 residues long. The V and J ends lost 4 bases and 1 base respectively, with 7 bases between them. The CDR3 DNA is TGTGCCAGCAGCTCAGGTCCGAACACTGAAGCTTTCTTT. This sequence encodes CASSSGPNTEAFF. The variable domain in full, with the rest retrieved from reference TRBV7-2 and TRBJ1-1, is GAGVSQSPSNKVTEKGKDVELRCDPISGHTALYWYRQSLGQGLEFLIYFQGNSAPDKSGLPSDRFSAERTGGSVSTLTIQRTQQEDSAVYLCASSSGPNTEAFFGQGTRLTVV.

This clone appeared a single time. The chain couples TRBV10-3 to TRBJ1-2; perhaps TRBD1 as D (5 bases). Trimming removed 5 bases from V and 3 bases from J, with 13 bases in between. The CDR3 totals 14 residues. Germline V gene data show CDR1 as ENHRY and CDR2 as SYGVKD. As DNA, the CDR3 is TGTGCCATCAGTCCGCAGGGTAATGACTATGGCTACACCTTC. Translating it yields CAISPQGNDYGYTF.

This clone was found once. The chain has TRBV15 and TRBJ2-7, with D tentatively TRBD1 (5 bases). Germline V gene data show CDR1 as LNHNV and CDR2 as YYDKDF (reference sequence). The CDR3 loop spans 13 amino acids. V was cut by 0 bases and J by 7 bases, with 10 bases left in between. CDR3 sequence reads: CATSRDRAWEQYF. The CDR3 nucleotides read TGTGCCACCAGCAGAGACAGGGCTTGGGAGCAGTACTTC.

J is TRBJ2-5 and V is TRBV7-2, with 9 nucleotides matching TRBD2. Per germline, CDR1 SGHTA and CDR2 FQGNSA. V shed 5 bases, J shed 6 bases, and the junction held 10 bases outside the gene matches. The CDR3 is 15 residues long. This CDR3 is CASSQGLAVSKTQYF. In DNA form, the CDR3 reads TGTGCCAGCAGCCAGGGACTAGCAGTGTCAAAGACCCAGTACTTC. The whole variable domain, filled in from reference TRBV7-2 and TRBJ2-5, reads GAGVSQSPSNKVTEKGKDVELRCDPISGHTALYWYRQSLGQGLEFLIYFQGNSAPDKSGLPSDRFSAERTGGSVSTLTIQRTQQEDSAVYLCASSQGLAVSKTQYFGPGTRLLVL.

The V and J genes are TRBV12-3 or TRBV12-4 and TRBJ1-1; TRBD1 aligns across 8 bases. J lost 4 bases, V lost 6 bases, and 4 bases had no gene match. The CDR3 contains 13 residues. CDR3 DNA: TGTGCCAGCAGATCAACAGGGGGCACTGAAGCTTTCTTT. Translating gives CASRSTGGTEAFF.

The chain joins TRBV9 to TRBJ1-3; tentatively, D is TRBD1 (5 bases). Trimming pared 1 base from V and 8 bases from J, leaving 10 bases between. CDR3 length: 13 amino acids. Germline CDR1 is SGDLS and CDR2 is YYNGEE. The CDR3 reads CASSVLGGDTIYF. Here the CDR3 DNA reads TGTGCCAGCAGCGTATTGGGGGGAGACACCATATATTTT.

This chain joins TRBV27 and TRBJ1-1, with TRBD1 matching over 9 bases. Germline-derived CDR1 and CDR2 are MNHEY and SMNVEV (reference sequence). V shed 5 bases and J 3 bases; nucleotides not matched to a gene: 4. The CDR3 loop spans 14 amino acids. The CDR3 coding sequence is TGTGCCAGCAGTCCGACAGGGGGATACACTGAAGCTTTCTTT. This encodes CASSPTGGYTEAFF.

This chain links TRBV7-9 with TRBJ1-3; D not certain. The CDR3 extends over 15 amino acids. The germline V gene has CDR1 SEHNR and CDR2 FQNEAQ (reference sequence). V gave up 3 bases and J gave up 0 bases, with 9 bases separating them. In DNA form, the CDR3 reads TGTGCCAGCAGCTTTGGCCGGTCCTCTGGAAACACCATATATTTT. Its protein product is CASSFGRSSGNTIYF.

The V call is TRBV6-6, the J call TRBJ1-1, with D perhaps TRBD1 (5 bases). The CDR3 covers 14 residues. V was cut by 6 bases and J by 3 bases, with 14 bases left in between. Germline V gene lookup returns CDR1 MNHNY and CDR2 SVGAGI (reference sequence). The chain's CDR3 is CASSGQGADTEAFF. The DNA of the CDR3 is TGTGCCAGCAGCGGACAAGGGGCGGACACTGAAGCTTTCTTT.

The CDR3 protein is CASNIGGGFQETQYF. The DNA for the CDR3 is TGTGCCAGCAACATAGGGGGGGGATTCCAAGAGACCCAGTACTTC. The chain is built from TRBV7-2 and TRBJ2-5; a possible D gene is TRBD2 (7 bases). V lost 7 bases and J lost 1, with 16 bases in between. Per the germline V gene, CDR1 is SGHTA and CDR2 is FQGNSA. The CDR3 covers 15 residues.

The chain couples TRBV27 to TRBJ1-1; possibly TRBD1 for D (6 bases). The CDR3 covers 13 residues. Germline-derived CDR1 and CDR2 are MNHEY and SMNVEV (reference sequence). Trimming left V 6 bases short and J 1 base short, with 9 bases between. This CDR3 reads CASSLGGNTEAFF. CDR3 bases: TGTGCCAGCAGCTTAGGGGGGAACACTGAAGCTTTCTTT.

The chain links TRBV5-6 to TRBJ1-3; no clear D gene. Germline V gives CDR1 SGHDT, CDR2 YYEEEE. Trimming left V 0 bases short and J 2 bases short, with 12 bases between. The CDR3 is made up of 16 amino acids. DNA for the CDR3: TGTGCCAGCAGCTTGGTGAGGATTAGGACTGGAAACACCATATATTTT. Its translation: CASSLVRIRTGNTIYF.

For the CDR3, the DNA is TGCGCCAGCAGCCAAGATCCAAGGGCCAATTCACCCCTCCACTTT. Translating it yields CASSQDPRANSPLHF. The chain employs TRBV4-3 and TRBJ1-6; D not certain. The V gene's germline CDR1 is LGHNA and CDR2 YSLEER. The CDR3 is made up of 15 amino acids. Trimming took 0 bases from V and 7 from J, leaving 10 bases between them.

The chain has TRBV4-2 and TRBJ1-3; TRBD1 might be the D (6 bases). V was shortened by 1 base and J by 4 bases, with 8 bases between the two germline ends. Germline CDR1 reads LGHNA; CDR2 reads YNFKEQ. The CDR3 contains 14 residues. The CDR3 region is CASSQGGGGNTIYF. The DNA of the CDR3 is TGTGCCAGCAGCCAAGGAGGGGGGGGAAACACCATATATTTT.

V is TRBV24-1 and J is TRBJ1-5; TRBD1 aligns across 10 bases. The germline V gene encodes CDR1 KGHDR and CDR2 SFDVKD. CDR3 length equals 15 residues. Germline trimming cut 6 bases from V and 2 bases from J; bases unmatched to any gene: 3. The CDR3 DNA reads TGTGCCACCAGTTCCGGACAGGGGGGCAATCAGCCCCAGCATTTT. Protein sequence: CATSSGQGGNQPQHF.

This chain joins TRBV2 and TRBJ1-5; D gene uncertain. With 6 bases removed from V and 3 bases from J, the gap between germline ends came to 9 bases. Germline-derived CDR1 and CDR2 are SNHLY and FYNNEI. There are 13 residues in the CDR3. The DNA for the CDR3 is TGTGCCAGCAGGCGCAGGTACAATCAGCCCCAGCATTTT. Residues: CASRRRYNQPQHF.

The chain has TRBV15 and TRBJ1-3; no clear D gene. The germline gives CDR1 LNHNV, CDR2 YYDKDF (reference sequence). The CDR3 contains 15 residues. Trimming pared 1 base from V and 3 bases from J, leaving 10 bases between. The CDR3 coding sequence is TGTGCCACCAGCAGAGTGGGGAACAGTGGAAACACCATATATTTT. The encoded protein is CATSRVGNSGNTIYF. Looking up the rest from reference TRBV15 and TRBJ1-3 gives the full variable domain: DAMVIQNPRYQVTQFGKPVTLSCSQTLNHNVMYWYQQKSSQAPKLLFHYYDKDFNNEADTPDNFQSRRPNTSFCFLDIRSPGLGDTAMYLCATSRVGNSGNTIYFGEGSWLTVV.

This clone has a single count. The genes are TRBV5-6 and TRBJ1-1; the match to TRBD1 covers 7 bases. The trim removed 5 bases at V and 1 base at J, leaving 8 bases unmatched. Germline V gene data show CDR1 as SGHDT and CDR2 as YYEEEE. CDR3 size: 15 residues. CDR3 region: CASSLAAGGNTEAFF. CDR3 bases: TGTGCCAGCAGTTTAGCGGCAGGGGGGAACACTGAAGCTTTCTTT.

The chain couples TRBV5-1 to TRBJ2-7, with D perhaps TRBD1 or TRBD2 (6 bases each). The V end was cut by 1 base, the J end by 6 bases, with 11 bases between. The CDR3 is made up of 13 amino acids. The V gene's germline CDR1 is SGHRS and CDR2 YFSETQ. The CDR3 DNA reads TGCGCCAGCAGCTTGAGGGGGGCGGGCGAGCAGTACTTC. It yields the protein CASSLRGAGEQYF.

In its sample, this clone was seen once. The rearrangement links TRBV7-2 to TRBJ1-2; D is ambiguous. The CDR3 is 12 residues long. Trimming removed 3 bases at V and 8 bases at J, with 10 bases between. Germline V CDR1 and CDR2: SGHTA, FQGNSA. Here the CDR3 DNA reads TGTGCCAGCAGCTTGGGCCTAGGGGGCTACACCTTC. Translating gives CASSLGLGGYTF.

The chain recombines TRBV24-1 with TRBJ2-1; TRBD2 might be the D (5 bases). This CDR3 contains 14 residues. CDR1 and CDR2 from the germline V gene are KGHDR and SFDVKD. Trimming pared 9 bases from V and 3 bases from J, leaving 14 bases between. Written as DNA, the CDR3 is TGTGCCACCCCTAAGGGAGCGGTCTACAATGAGCAGTTCTTC. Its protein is CATPKGAVYNEQFF.

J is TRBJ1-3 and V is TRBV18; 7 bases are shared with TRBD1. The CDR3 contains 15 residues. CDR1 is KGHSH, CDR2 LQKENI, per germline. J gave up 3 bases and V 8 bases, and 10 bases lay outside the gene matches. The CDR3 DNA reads TGTGCCAGCACGGCTCGACAGGGAGATGGAAACACCATATATTTT. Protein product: CASTARQGDGNTIYF.

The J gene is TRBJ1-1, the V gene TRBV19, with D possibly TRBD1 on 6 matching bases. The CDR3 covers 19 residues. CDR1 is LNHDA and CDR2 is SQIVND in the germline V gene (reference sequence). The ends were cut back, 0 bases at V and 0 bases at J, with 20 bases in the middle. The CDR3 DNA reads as TGTGCCAGTAGTATAGATAGAACATCGGGGGCCCTGATGAACACTGAAGCTTTCTTT. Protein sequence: CASSIDRTSGALMNTEAFF. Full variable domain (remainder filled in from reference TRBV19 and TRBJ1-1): DGGITQSPKYLFRKEGQNVTLSCEQNLNHDAMYWYRQDPGQGLRLIYYSQIVNDFQKGDIAEGYSVSREKKESFPLTVTSAQKNPTAFYLCASSIDRTSGALMNTEAFFGQGTRLTVV.

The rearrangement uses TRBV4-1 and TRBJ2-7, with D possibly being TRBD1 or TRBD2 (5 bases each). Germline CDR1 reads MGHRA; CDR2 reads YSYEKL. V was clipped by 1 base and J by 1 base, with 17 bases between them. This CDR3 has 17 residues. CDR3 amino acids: CASSQGAGGTISYEQYF. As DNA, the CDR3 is TGCGCCAGCAGCCAAGGTGCTGGGGGAACCATTTCCTACGAGCAGTACTTC.

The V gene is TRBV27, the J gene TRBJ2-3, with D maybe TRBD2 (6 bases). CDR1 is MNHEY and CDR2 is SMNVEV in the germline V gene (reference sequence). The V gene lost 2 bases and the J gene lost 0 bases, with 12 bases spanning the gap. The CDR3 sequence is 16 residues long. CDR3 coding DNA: TGTGCCAGCAGTTTACTTCGTGGGGGGAGCACAGATACGCAGTATTTT. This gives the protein CASSLLRGGSTDTQYF.